These 15 T cell receptor beta chains were sequenced from one sample in a study of beta chain features in type 1 diabetes. Overall study results and limits: In all four CD4+ subsets, TCRB CDR3 length was significantly, moderately reduced in type 1 diabetes.

Antigen specificity for these receptors is unknown. Expressed TCRB transcripts were sequenced because the isolated RNA had all been reverse transcribed beforehand. The protocol was immunoSEQ multiplex PCR, while the TCRdb copy is restricted to in-frame clones and leaves out a portion. The data show some 44,000 clones, approximately 70% seen once. Sequenced: Tregs from blood. Receptor source: a woman aged 18-30 years with type 1 diabetes.

This clone has more than one count but fewer than ten. In nucleotides, the CDR3 is TGTGCCAGCAGTTCGGCGGTGGGGGCCAACGTCCTGACTTTC. This translates into CASSSAVGANVLTF. The gene calls are TRBV6-5 and TRBJ2-6; no reliable D call. Germline V gene sequence: CDR1 MNHEY, CDR2 SVGAGI. Trimming took off 4 bases at V and 4 bases at J, with 8 bases between the two ends. CDR3 length equals 14 residues.

CDR3 protein: CASRAGLARDTQYF. CDR3 bases: TGCGCCAGCAGGGCGGGACTAGCGAGAGATACGCAGTATTTT. The V gene is TRBV10-2, the J gene TRBJ2-3; 10 bases line up with TRBD2. The germline CDR1 and CDR2 sequences are WSHSY and SAAADI. The ends lost 6 bases at V and 5 bases at J; junction bases unmatched: 5. This CDR3 has 14 residues.

This clone was seen a handful of times. In nucleotides, the CDR3 is TGTGCCAGCAGCTTGAGGTACAACACTGAAGCTTTCTTT. Encoded protein: CASSLRYNTEAFF. This rearrangement joins TRBV11-2 to TRBJ1-1; D call uncertain. This CDR3 has 13 residues. The germline V gene has CDR1 SGHAT and CDR2 FQNNGV. V was cut by 3 bases and J by 2 bases, with 7 bases left in between.

The chain uses TRBV7-3 and TRBJ2-5; D remains unclear. The end of the DNA fits TRBJ2-7 better, so the J call may be wrong. Per germline, CDR1 SGHTA and CDR2 FQGTGA. This CDR3 has 15 amino acids. CDR3 residues: CASSPRPSSAYEQYF. The CDR3 region has the DNA TGTGCCAGCAGCCCTAGACCGAGCTCGGCTTACGAGCAGTACTTC.

This clone has just a few counts. This sequence joins TRBV7-2 and TRBJ2-7; 11 bases align to TRBD2. This CDR3 comprises 15 residues. V lost 5 bases, J lost 5 bases, and 8 bases stayed unmatched. Germline values: CDR1 SGHTA, CDR2 FQGNSA. In DNA form, the CDR3 reads TGTGCCAGCAGCCATTCTAGCGGGGGGCCGAACGAGCAGTACTTC. It encodes CASSHSSGGPNEQYF.

The chain recombines TRBV7-2 with TRBJ2-2; 8 bases are a match to TRBD2. CDR3 size: 18 residues. The V segment lost 5 bases and the J segment 0 bases; nucleotides outside the gene matches: 11. Per the germline V gene, CDR1 is SGHTA and CDR2 is FQGNSA. The CDR3 nucleotides read TGTGCCAGCAGCCCCCGGGCAGCGGGGGCCTCGAACACCGGGGAGCTGTTTTTT. This gives the protein CASSPRAAGASNTGELFF.

The rearrangement joins TRBV30 to TRBJ2-7; D perhaps matches TRBD2 (5 bases). CDR1 GTSNPN and CDR2 SVGIG come from the germline V gene (reference sequence). Trimming stripped 3 bases from V and 2 bases from J, with 17 bases between. This CDR3 is 15 amino acids long. The CDR3: CAWSPRVRGTYEQYF. CDR3 bases: TGTGCCTGGAGCCCGCGGGTGCGAGGTACCTACGAGCAGTACTTC.

The chain employs TRBV4-3 and TRBJ2-2; 7 bases map to TRBD2. Germline V gives CDR1 LGHNA, CDR2 YSLEER. The junction had 4 bases not matched to a gene; V was cut back by 4 bases and J by 5 bases. The length of the CDR3 is 14 residues. The CDR3 region has the DNA TGCGCCAGCAGCCTTCCCGGGGGGACCGGGGAGCTGTTTTTT. Translated: CASSLPGGTGELFF.

J is TRBJ1-1 and V is TRBV2; D might be TRBD1 (5 bases). The CDR3 is made up of 14 amino acids. Trimming shortened V by 7 bases and J by 6 bases, and 18 bases separated the two germline ends. Germline V gene lookup returns CDR1 SNHLY and CDR2 FYNNEI. The CDR3 DNA reads as TGTGCCAGCACCCCGGACACCCGTTCTTCTGAAGCTTTCTTT. Its translation is CASTPDTRSSEAFF. The full variable domain, in which reference TRBV2 and TRBJ1-1 provide the parts outside the CDR3, is EPEVTQTPSHQVTQMGQEVILRCVPISNHLYFYWYRQILGQKVEFLVSFYNNEISEKSEIFDDQFSVERPDGSNFTLKIRSTKLEDSAMYFCASTPDTRSSEAFFGQGTRLTVV.

The table lists this clone with a few counts. The chain joins TRBV6-6 to TRBJ2-1; maybe TRBD2 (5 bases). The CDR3 length is 12 residues. Per the germline V gene, CDR1 is MNHNY and CDR2 is SVGAGI (reference sequence). V was cut by 10 bases and J by 3 bases, with 10 bases left in between. The CDR3 protein is CATGLDYNEQFF. The CDR3 DNA sequence: TGTGCCACAGGACTCGACTACAATGAGCAGTTCTTC.

By share of the sample, this clone is medium-sized. The chain uses TRBV14 and TRBJ1-2; perhaps TRBD1 as D (6 bases). This CDR3 comprises 13 residues. CDR1 SGHDN and CDR2 FVKESK come from the germline V gene. The V and J ends lost 1 base and 4 bases respectively, with 7 bases between them. The CDR3 region is CASSQGGGYGYTF. CDR3 in DNA: TGTGCCAGCAGCCAAGGAGGGGGCTATGGCTACACCTTC.

V and J are TRBV25-1 and TRBJ2-1; 16 nucleotides agree with TRBD2. The V gene's germline CDR1 is MGHDK and CDR2 SYGVNS. The CDR3 runs to 16 residues. J gave up 12 bases and V 6 bases, and 11 bases lay outside the gene matches. CDR3: CASSPPGTSGRAGQFF. In DNA, the CDR3 is TGTGCCAGCAGCCCCCCCGGGACTAGCGGGAGGGCAGGGCAGTTCTTC.

The chain uses TRBV5-1 and TRBJ1-1; 8 bases agree with TRBD1. The V gene end was trimmed by 4 bases and the J gene end by 3 bases; junction bases not matched to a gene: 2. This CDR3 is built from 13 residues. Germline-derived CDR1 and CDR2 are SGHRS and YFSETQ. The CDR3 DNA reads TGCGCCAGCAGCCCGGACAGGGACACTGAAGCTTTCTTT. This sequence encodes CASSPDRDTEAFF.

V and J are TRBV7-6 and TRBJ2-5; D is unresolved. The end of the DNA fits TRBJ2-7 better, so the J call may be wrong. Germline V gene data show CDR1 as SGHVS and CDR2 as FNYEAQ. The CDR3 runs 12 residues. CDR3 sequence reads: CASSLGSYEQYF. CDR3 coding DNA: TGTGCCAGCAGCTTAGGTTCCTACGAGCAGTACTTC.

CDR3 in amino acids: CASSDFRGLGYETQYF. The CDR3 coding sequence is TGTGCCAGCAGTGATTTCAGAGGACTGGGTTATGAGACCCAGTACTTC. The chain joins TRBV28 to TRBJ2-5; D is possibly TRBD2 (5 bases). Germline V gene lookup returns CDR1 MDHEN and CDR2 SYDVKM. V lost 5 bases to trimming and J lost 5 bases, with 21 bases between them. The CDR3 spans 16 residues. Variable domain in full (rest from reference TRBV28 and TRBJ2-5): DVKVTQSSRYLVKRTGEKVFLECVQDMDHENMFWYRQDPGLGLRLIYFSYDVKMKEKGDIPEGYSVSREKKERFSLILESASTNQTSMYLCASSDFRGLGYETQYFGPGTRLLVL.